This T cell receptor (beta chain) was sequenced for a study of T cell responses to AZD1222 COVID-19 vaccine. Study-level results: Reports indicate that nearly half of spike-specific TCRs are directed at unmutated variant regions. White British donors predominated, females outnumbered males, and clonal diversity was possibly underestimated. Only a handful of AZD1222 recipients, roughly six in all, had baseline seropositivity.

To note about this clone: As yet, its antigen is unknown.

Germline CDR1 is SGHDN and CDR2 is FVKESK. The CDR3 extends over 15 amino acids. V was pared by 2 bases and J by 0 bases, with 10 bases between. Some clones are missing from TCRdb's copy, which holds only in-frame ones; the method was immunoSEQ multiplex PCR. The data contain about 56,000 clones, approximately 83% of them seen just once; the ten biggest clones take up around 15%. The TCR sequence derives from an adult in good health. The chain recombines TRBV14 with TRBJ1-2, with D unresolved. Sample: peripheral blood, taken on day 0 of AZD1222 vaccination. The CDR3 sequence is CASSQYPAANYGYTF. CDR3 bases: TGTGCCAGCAGCCAATACCCGGCCGCTAACTATGGCTACACCTTC.